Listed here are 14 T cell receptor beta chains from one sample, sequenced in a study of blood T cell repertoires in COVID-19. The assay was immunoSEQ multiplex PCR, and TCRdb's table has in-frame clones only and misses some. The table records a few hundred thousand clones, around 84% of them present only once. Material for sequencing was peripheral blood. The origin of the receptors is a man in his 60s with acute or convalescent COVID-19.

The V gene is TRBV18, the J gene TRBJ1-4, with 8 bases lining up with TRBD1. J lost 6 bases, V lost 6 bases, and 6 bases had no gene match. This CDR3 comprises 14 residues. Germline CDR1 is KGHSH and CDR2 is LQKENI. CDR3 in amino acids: CASSDQGAYEKLFF. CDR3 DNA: TGTGCCAGCTCGGACCAGGGGGCCTATGAAAAACTGTTTTTT.

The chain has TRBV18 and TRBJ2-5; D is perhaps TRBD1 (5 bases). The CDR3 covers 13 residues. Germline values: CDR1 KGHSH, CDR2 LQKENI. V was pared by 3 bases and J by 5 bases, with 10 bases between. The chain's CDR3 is CASSPDMVETQYF. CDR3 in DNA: TGTGCCAGCTCACCGGACATGGTCGAGACCCAGTACTTC.

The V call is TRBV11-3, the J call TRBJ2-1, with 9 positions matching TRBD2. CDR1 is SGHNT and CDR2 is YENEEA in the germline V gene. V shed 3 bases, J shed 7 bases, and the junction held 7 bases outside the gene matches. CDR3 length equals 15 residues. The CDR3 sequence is CASSLRAGGPNEQFF. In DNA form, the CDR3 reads TGTGCCAGCAGCTTGAGGGCGGGGGGGCCTAATGAGCAGTTCTTC. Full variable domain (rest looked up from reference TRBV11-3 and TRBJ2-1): EAGVVQSPRYKIIEKKQPVAFWCNPISGHNTLYWYLQNLGQGPELLIRYENEEAVDDSQLPKDRFSAERLKGVDSTLKIQPAELGDSAVYLCASSLRAGGPNEQFFGPGTRLTVL.

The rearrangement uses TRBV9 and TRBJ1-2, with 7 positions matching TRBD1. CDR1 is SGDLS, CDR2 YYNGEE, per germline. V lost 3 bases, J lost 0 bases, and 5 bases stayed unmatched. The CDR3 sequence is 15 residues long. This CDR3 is CASSARQGANYGYTF. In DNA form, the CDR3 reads TGTGCCAGCAGCGCCAGACAGGGAGCTAACTATGGCTACACCTTC.

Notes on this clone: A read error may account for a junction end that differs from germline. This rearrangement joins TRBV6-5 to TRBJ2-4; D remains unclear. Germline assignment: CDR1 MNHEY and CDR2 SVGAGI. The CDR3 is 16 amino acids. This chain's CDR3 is CAGSYSLGLAKNIQYF. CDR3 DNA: TGTGCCGGCAGTTACTCGCTCGGTCTAGCCAAAAACATTCAGTACTTC.

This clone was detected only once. Here the CDR3 reads CASGSTSYNEQFF. The CDR3 nucleotides read TGTGCTAGTGGTTCTACTAGCTACAATGAGCAGTTCTTC. This sequence joins TRBV12-5 and TRBJ2-1; TRBD2 might be the D (5 bases). The CDR3 is made up of 13 amino acids. From germline, CDR1 is LGHNT and CDR2 FRNRAP. V gave up 4 bases and J gave up 3 bases, with 7 bases separating them.

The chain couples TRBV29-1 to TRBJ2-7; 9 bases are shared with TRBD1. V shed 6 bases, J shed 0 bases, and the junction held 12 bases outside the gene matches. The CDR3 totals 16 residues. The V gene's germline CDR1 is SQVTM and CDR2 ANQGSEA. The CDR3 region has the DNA TGCAGCGTCTCCGGGGGGACAGGGCTCAGCTCCTACGAGCAGTACTTC. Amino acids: CSVSGGTGLSSYEQYF.

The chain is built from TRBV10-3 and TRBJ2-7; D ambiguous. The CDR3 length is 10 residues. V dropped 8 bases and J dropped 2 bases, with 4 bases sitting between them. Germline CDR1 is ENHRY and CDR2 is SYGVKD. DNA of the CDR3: TGTGCCATCGCTACCTACGAGCAGTACTTC. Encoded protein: CAIATYEQYF.

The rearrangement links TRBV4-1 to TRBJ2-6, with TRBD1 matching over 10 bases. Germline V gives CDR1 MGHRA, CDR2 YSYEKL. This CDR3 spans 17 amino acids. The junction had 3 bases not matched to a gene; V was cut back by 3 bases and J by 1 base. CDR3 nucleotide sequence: TGCGCCAGCAGCCAGGGACAGGGGATGTCTGGGGCCAACGTCCTGACTTTC. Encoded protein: CASSQGQGMSGANVLTF.

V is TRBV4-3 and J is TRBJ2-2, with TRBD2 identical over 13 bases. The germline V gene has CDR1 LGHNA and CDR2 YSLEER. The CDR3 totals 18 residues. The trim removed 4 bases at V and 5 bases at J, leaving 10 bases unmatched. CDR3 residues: CASSPRTSGRGLTGELFF. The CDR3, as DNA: TGCGCCAGCAGCCCTCGGACTAGCGGGAGAGGGCTAACCGGGGAGCTGTTTTTT.

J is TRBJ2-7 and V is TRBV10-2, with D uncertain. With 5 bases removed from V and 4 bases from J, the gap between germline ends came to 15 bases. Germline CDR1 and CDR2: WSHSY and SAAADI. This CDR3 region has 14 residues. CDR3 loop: CASSLSHSGYEQYF. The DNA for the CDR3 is TGCGCCAGCAGTCTCTCTCACAGTGGATACGAGCAGTACTTC.

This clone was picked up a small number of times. The CDR3 sequence: CASVGAPSTVMNTEAFF. CDR3 bases: TGTGCCAGTGTAGGGGCCCCTTCGACAGTTATGAACACTGAAGCTTTCTTT. The rearrangement joins TRBV19 to TRBJ1-1, with D perhaps TRBD1 (5 bases). The germline CDR1 and CDR2 sequences are LNHDA and SQIVND (reference sequence). The CDR3 covers 17 residues. Trimming shortened V by 8 bases and J by 0 bases, and 22 bases separated the two germline ends.

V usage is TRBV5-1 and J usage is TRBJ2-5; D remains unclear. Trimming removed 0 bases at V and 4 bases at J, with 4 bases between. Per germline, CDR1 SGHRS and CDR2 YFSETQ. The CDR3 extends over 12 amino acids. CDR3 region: CASSLARETQYF. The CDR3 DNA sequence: TGCGCCAGCAGCTTGGCTAGAGAGACCCAGTACTTC.

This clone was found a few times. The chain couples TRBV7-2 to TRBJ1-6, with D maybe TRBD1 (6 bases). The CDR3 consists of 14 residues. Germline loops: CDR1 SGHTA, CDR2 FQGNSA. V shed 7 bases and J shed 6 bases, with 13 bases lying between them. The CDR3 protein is CASNQGQFNSPLHF. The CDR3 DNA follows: TGTGCCAGCAACCAAGGACAGTTTAATTCACCCCTCCACTTT.